Following are 11 T cell receptor beta chains from one sample sequenced in a study of shared clonotypes between healthy human individuals. Using immunoSEQ multiplex PCR, the repertoire was profiled, and TCRdb retains in-frame clones only, with some absent. The table shows some 1,600,000 clones, with 98% occurring only once. The material sequenced was naive CD4+ T cells sorted from blood. Subset defined: CD45RA+ positively selected. The receptors originated from a man younger than 45 in good health.

This clone was seen a single time. This chain uses TRBV28 with TRBJ2-3; 11 bases agree with TRBD1. This CDR3 spans 21 amino acids. The V gene end was trimmed by 5 bases and the J gene end by 2 bases; junction bases not matched to a gene: 21. The germline V gene encodes CDR1 MDHEN and CDR2 SYDVKM. The CDR3 DNA reads TGTGCCAGCAGTCACCCCCTGATACGGGACAGGGGGACTAGCACCACAGATACGCAGTATTTT. This sequence encodes CASSHPLIRDRGTSTTDTQYF.

The chain has TRBV27 and TRBJ2-2; 8 bases agree with TRBD1. CDR1 MNHEY and CDR2 SMNVEV come from the germline V gene (reference sequence). The CDR3 runs 15 residues. V shed 4 bases, J shed 5 bases, and the junction held 6 bases outside the gene matches. The CDR3 DNA reads TGTGCCAGCAGTTCCAGGGGGCAGGTTACCGGGGAGCTGTTTTTT. Translated, it gives CASSSRGQVTGELFF.

The rearrangement links TRBV9 to TRBJ2-3, with 8 bases matching TRBD2. Germline V gene data show CDR1 as SGDLS and CDR2 as YYNGEE. The CDR3 has 17 amino acids. V shed 0 bases, J shed 5 bases, and the junction held 11 bases outside the gene matches. The CDR3 is CASSVDPSGSVVDTQYF. In DNA form, the CDR3 reads TGTGCCAGCAGCGTAGATCCTAGCGGGTCCGTAGTAGATACGCAGTATTTT.

This chain links TRBV11-1 with TRBJ2-7; D is uncertain. Trimming shortened V by 1 base and J by 3 bases, and 1 base separated the two germline ends. The CDR3 runs 11 residues. From germline, CDR1 is SGHAT and CDR2 FQDESV (reference sequence). The CDR3 bases are TGTGCCAGCAGCTTAGACTACGAGCAGTACTTC. Translated: CASSLDYEQYF.

This clone was seen once. This chain joins TRBV5-5 and TRBJ2-1; a possible D gene is TRBD2 (5 bases). The length of the CDR3 is 14 residues. Germline assignment: CDR1 SGHKS and CDR2 YYEKEE (reference sequence). The germline V and J ends were trimmed by 2 bases and 6 bases, with 12 bases remaining between them. CDR3 bases: TGTGCCAGCAGCTTAGCGGCGGGTAGCAATGAGCAGTTCTTC. Translating gives CASSLAAGSNEQFF.

On this clone itself: This specimen includes other DNA sequences encoding the same CDR3. In DNA form, the CDR3 reads TGTGCCAGCAGTTACGGGGGAACCTCCTACAATGAGCAGTTCTTC. Translation: CASSYGGTSYNEQFF. The chain combines TRBV6-6 with TRBJ2-1; D tentatively reads TRBD1 or TRBD2 (5 bases each). Trimming removed 2 bases from V and 0 bases from J, with 8 bases in between. CDR1 and CDR2 from the germline V gene are MNHNY and SVGAGI (reference sequence). This CDR3 is built from 15 residues.

The J gene is TRBJ1-5, the V gene TRBV5-4; D unresolved. This CDR3 has 13 residues. The germline V gene has CDR1 SGHNT and CDR2 YYREEE (reference sequence). V gave up 2 bases and J gave up 7 bases, with 10 bases separating them. The CDR3 is CASSLYGSQPQHF. CDR3 coding DNA: TGTGCCAGCAGCTTATATGGTTCCCAGCCCCAGCATTTT.

The V and J genes are TRBV2 and TRBJ2-1; 8 bases fit TRBD1. There are 15 residues in the CDR3. CDR1 and CDR2 from the germline V gene are SNHLY and FYNNEI. V shed 5 bases, J shed 8 bases, and the junction held 11 bases outside the gene matches. CDR3 sequence reads: CASSLKRTGIHEQFF. The CDR3 DNA reads TGTGCCAGCAGTCTCAAACGGACAGGGATCCATGAGCAGTTCTTC.

CDR3 sequence (DNA): TGTGCCAGCAGCGGGCGGGAGGGTTCCTACAATGAGCAGTTCTTC. Residues: CASSGREGSYNEQFF. The chain joins TRBV5-4 to TRBJ2-1, with TRBD2 matching over 9 bases. The CDR3 contains 15 residues. Germline V gene data show CDR1 as SGHNT and CDR2 as YYREEE (reference sequence). V was pared by 4 bases and J by 1 base, with 3 bases of the junction left unmatched.

The rearrangement links TRBV6-4 to TRBJ2-1; 8 nucleotides match TRBD1. The J segment lost 6 bases and the V segment lost 4 bases, leaving 11 bases of the junction unmatched. The V gene's germline CDR1 is MRHNA and CDR2 SNTAGT. The length of the CDR3 is 16 residues. The CDR3 loop is CASSAIGQGLLNEQFF. For the CDR3, the DNA is TGTGCCAGCAGTGCTATAGGACAGGGACTTCTCAATGAGCAGTTCTTC.

This chain joins TRBV7-2 and TRBJ1-2; the D gene is possibly TRBD1 (5 bases). The CDR3 is 14 amino acids. With 5 bases removed from V and 8 bases from J, the gap between germline ends came to 18 bases. Germline-derived CDR1 and CDR2 are SGHTA and FQGNSA. CDR3 in DNA: TGTGCCAGCAGCCAGGGTCGACAGCTAGGGGGCTACACCTTC. It codes for CASSQGRQLGGYTF.